The 23 T cell receptor beta chains below all came from one sample that was sequenced in a study of T cell clonality in common variable immunodeficiency. Whole-study results and caveats: Reportedly, TCR beta sequences from common variable immunodeficiency showed fewer deletions and N-nucleotide insertions.

TCRdb keeps only in-frame clones here, not all; method: immunoSEQ multiplex PCR. The table lists approximately 30,000 clones, with no singletons. These receptors have no identified antigens. Input material: peripheral blood mononuclear cells. The receptor set was obtained from a human donor with common variable immunodeficiency.

This clone was recorded at least ten times. The CDR3 end is not reached by the read, which stops 3 residues before it; the germline J gene fills it in. The chain carries TRBV27 and TRBJ1-1; 7 bases match TRBD1. Per the germline V gene, CDR1 is MNHEY and CDR2 is SMNVEV (reference sequence). The CDR3 runs to 14 residues. V was pared by 3 bases and J by 3 bases, with 4 bases of the junction left unmatched. The DNA read from the CDR3 is TGTGCCAGCAGTTTGGGACAGCTTCACACTGAA. Its translation: CASSLGQLHTE. The CDR3, in full, reads CASSLGQLHTEAFF.

This clone was recorded many times. CDR3 DNA, as far as it was read: TGCAGTGCCCCGAGGGGGGGCGGGGTGAGTACTGAA. This gives the protein CSAPRGGGVSTE. The whole CDR3 reads CSAPRGGGVSTEAFF. J is TRBJ1-1 and V is TRBV20-1, with TRBD1 as a possible D gene (6 bases). Coverage ceases 3 residues before the CDR3 finishes, and the germline J gene fills in the end. The CDR3 sequence is 15 residues long. V was clipped by 6 bases and J by 5 bases, with 22 bases between them. Germline CDR1 is DFQATT and CDR2 is SNEGSKA (reference sequence).

This clone is labeled medium-sized (0.01 to 0.1%). The CDR3 extends 3 residues past the end of the read, so its final part is completed from the germline J gene. The chain is built from TRBV6-2 or TRBV6-3 and TRBJ2-2, with 7 positions matching TRBD1. Germline V CDR1 and CDR2: MNHEY, SVGEGT. J gave up 3 bases and V 6 bases, and 7 bases lay outside the gene matches. The CDR3 extends over 15 amino acids. The CDR3 DNA, read in part, is TGTGCCAGCAGCCCCCAGGGGGAGTACACCGGGGAG. Protein sequence: CASSPQGEYTGE. The entire CDR3 reads CASSPQGEYTGELFF.

This CDR3 is CASSLPDRSFGNTIYF. Partial CDR3 DNA: TGTGCCAGCAGTCTCCCGGACAGGTCCTTTGGAAACACC. J is TRBJ1-3 and V is TRBV6-2 or TRBV6-3; TRBD1 agrees at 7 bases. With the read ending 3 residues before the CDR3 end, the germline J gene is used to fill in that end. The CDR3 runs 16 residues. Per germline, CDR1 MNHEY and CDR2 SVGEGT. V dropped 5 bases and J dropped 3; count of bases not matched to a gene: 10.

This clone has at least ten counts. Coverage ceases 3 residues before the CDR3 finishes, and the germline J gene fills in the end. The J gene is TRBJ2-3, the V gene TRBV7-3, with 13 bases matching TRBD2. This CDR3 contains 19 residues. The trim removed 0 bases at V and 0 bases at J, leaving 6 bases unmatched. CDR1 and CDR2 from the germline V gene are SGHTA and FQGTGA. CDR3: CASSLTPGLAGPSTDTQYF. The CDR3 DNA, read in part, is TGTGCCAGCAGCTTAACCCCGGGACTAGCGGGGCCTAGCACAGATACG.

This clone occurred many times. The sequenced fragment ends 3 residues before the CDR3 boundary, so the rest is inferred from the germline J gene. V usage is TRBV7-8 and J usage is TRBJ1-6, with D maybe TRBD1 (5 bases). The CDR3 runs 16 residues. The germline V and J ends were trimmed by 0 bases and 9 bases, with 15 bases remaining between them. Germline V gene lookup returns CDR1 SGHVS and CDR2 FQNEAQ. CDR3 DNA, as far as it was read: TGTGCCAGCAGCTTAGCGGATGGGGGGAACGGTTCACCC. Amino acids: CASSLADGGNGSP. The entire CDR3 reads CASSLADGGNGSPLHF.

As to this clone: The CDR3 end falls 3 residues outside the read, so it is completed with the germline J gene. The chain combines TRBV19 with TRBJ1-2; tentatively, D is TRBD1 (5 bases). Trimming removed 6 bases from V and 5 bases from J, with 19 bases in between. Germline CDR1 and CDR2: LNHDA and SQIVND (reference sequence). The CDR3 runs 15 residues. The sequenced part of the CDR3 DNA is TGTGCCAGTAGACCGGGAGTAGGGGTGGGGTATGGC. As protein: CASRPGVGVGYG. The CDR3 in full is CASRPGVGVGYGYTF.

This clone occurred a few times. Read coverage stops 3 residues before the CDR3 terminus; the germline J gene supplies the remainder. The J gene is TRBJ2-1, the V gene TRBV6-2 or TRBV6-3; TRBD2 matches 8 bases. This CDR3 is built from 14 residues. V lost 6 bases, J lost 4 bases, and 5 bases stayed unmatched. In germline, CDR1 is MNHEY, CDR2 SVGEGT. The CDR3 loop reads CASRSGGGYNEQFF. The part of the CDR3 DNA that was read is TGTGCCAGCAGGTCCGGGGGGGGTTACAATGAG.

Turning to this clone: The DNA ends 3 residues before the CDR3 does, and the rest of the CDR3 is filled in from the germline J gene. The chain carries TRBV7-2 and TRBJ1-6; no clear D. The CDR3 covers 14 residues. Germline lookup yields CDR1 SGHTA and CDR2 FQGNSA. Trimming left V 1 base short and J 4 bases short, with 5 bases between. CDR3 DNA (partial): TGTGCCAGCAGCTTAGAGGGTTATAATTCACCC. This translates into CASSLEGYNSP. The CDR3, in full, reads CASSLEGYNSPLHF.

This clone was counted at least ten times. The CDR3 end is not reached by the read, which stops 3 residues before it; the germline J gene fills it in. The chain carries TRBV7-3 and TRBJ2-3; possible D gene TRBD2, 5 bases. V was shortened by 1 base and J by 0 bases, with 8 bases between the two germline ends. From germline, CDR1 is SGHTA and CDR2 FQGTGA. The CDR3 has 15 amino acids. The sequenced part of the CDR3 DNA is TGTGCCAGCAGCTTAAATCGGGGTAGCACAGATACG. As protein: CASSLNRGSTDT. The full CDR3 is CASSLNRGSTDTQYF.

This clone has just a few counts. From the germline J gene comes the end of the CDR3, since the read stops 3 residues before it. V and J are TRBV19 and TRBJ2-1, with D possibly TRBD2 on 6 matching bases. The CDR3 extends over 13 amino acids. V gave up 9 bases and J gave up 2 bases, with 11 bases separating them. Germline loops: CDR1 LNHDA, CDR2 SQIVND (reference sequence). Partial CDR3 DNA: TGTGCCAGCGCGCGGGGCGCCTACAATGAG. As protein: CASARGAYNE. The complete CDR3 sequence is CASARGAYNEQFF.

This clone was seen at least ten times. The missing CDR3 end, 3 residues past where the read stops, is filled in from the germline J gene. The V call is TRBV29-1, the J call TRBJ2-3; TRBD2 is a possible D gene (5 bases). Germline CDR1 and CDR2: SQVTM and ANQGSEA. The CDR3 consists of 13 residues. The V gene lost 7 bases and the J gene lost 6 bases, with 17 bases spanning the gap. The CDR3 DNA, read in part, is TGCAGCGGAATCCTTTCGGGGTTGGATACG. It translates to CSGILSGLDT. The complete CDR3 reads CSGILSGLDTQYF.

Concerning this clone itself: The read ends 3 residues shy of where the CDR3 ends; the end is completed using the germline J gene. J is TRBJ1-1 and V is TRBV6-2 or TRBV6-3, with 7 bases fitting TRBD1. The V and J ends lost 6 bases and 0 bases, in that order; junction bases with no gene match: 13. Looked up from germline, CDR1 is MNHEY and CDR2 is SVGEGT. The CDR3 loop spans 17 amino acids. CDR3: CASRPGTASFMNTEAFF. The sequenced CDR3 bases are TGTGCCAGCAGGCCCGGGACAGCAAGCTTTATGAACACTGAA.

This clone came up a few times. The CDR3 is cut off 3 residues early in the read; its end comes from the germline J gene. The V gene is TRBV19, the J gene TRBJ1-5; D not certain. This CDR3 spans 16 amino acids. Germline assignment: CDR1 LNHDA and CDR2 SQIVND (reference sequence). Trimming pared 6 bases from V and 0 bases from J, leaving 15 bases between. CDR3 DNA, as far as it was read: TGTGCCAGTAGGACTCCCTTAGAACATAGCAATCAGCCC. Protein product: CASRTPLEHSNQP. The entire CDR3 reads CASRTPLEHSNQPQHF.

The sample holds many counts of this clone. The read finishes 3 residues shy of the CDR3 end, and the germline J gene is used to complete it. This chain links TRBV20-1 with TRBJ1-2, with 7 bases lining up with TRBD1. The CDR3 consists of 14 residues. CDR1 is DFQATT, CDR2 SNEGSKA, per germline (reference sequence). Trimming removed 0 bases from V and 7 bases from J; junction bases left unmatched: 8. Incomplete CDR3 DNA: TGCAGTGCTAGAGATCTAGGGACAGAAGTTGGC. Amino acids: CSARDLGTEVG. The CDR3 reads in full as CSARDLGTEVGYTF.

As for this clone: Read coverage stops 3 residues before the CDR3 terminus; the germline J gene supplies the remainder. The rearrangement uses TRBV29-1 and TRBJ2-3, with D possibly being TRBD2 (5 bases). Trimming removed 6 bases at V and 6 bases at J, with 22 bases between. Germline V gives CDR1 SQVTM, CDR2 ANQGSEA. This CDR3 comprises 15 residues. The CDR3 reads CSVARGLLSMDTQYF. CDR3 DNA (partial): TGCAGCGTCGCCCGCGGACTCCTCTCAATGGATACG.

The table lists this clone with many counts. The read ends 3 residues shy of where the CDR3 ends; the end is completed using the germline J gene. J is TRBJ1-1 and V is TRBV10-3; 8 nucleotides align to TRBD1. Trimming took 9 bases from V and 3 from J; bases not matched to a gene: 9. Germline CDR1 reads ENHRY; CDR2 reads SYGVKD. The CDR3 length is 14 residues. The part of the CDR3 DNA that was read is TGTGCCATATCCCAGGGGGCGCGTGACACTGAA. Translation gives CAISQGARDTE. The entire CDR3 reads CAISQGARDTEAFF.

This clone has only a few counts. The CDR3 is CSGGGQVYGYTF. The sequenced CDR3 bases are TGCAGCGGGGGGGGACAGGTCTATGGC. This chain uses TRBV29-1 with TRBJ1-2; the match to TRBD1 covers 8 bases. The read comes to an end 3 residues before the CDR3 does, leaving the germline J gene to fill in the end. The germline V gene encodes CDR1 SQVTM and CDR2 ANQGSEA. This CDR3 has 12 amino acids. V was clipped by 7 bases and J by 4 bases; unmatched bases: 5.

This clone was seen ten or more times. The read falls 3 residues short of the CDR3 end, and the missing part is taken from the germline J gene. The chain carries TRBV7-3 and TRBJ1-1; D call uncertain. The germline V and J ends were trimmed by 3 bases and 1 base, with 6 bases remaining between them. Germline CDR1 SGHTA, CDR2 FQGTGA. The CDR3 runs to 13 residues. The CDR3 loop is CASSFSGNTEAFF. The CDR3 DNA, read in part, is TGTGCCAGCAGCTTTTCAGGGAACACTGAA.

This clone was counted ten times or more. The read finishes 3 residues shy of the CDR3 end, and the germline J gene is used to complete it. J is TRBJ1-5 and V is TRBV20-1, with a weak D call TRBD1 (5 bases). Trimming removed 5 bases at V and 2 bases at J, with 13 bases between. Germline V lookup: CDR1 DFQATT, CDR2 SNEGSKA (reference sequence). The CDR3 sequence is 14 residues long. CDR3 DNA (partial): TGCAGTGCTCAAGGGGCTCTGGGCAATCAGCCC. Translation gives CSAQGALGNQP. The CDR3, in full, reads CSAQGALGNQPQHF.

This clone was counted ten times or more. The CDR3 is cut off 3 residues early in the read; its end comes from the germline J gene. The chain uses TRBV27 and TRBJ1-2; TRBD1 matches 7 bases. J was trimmed by 2 bases and V by 3 bases; bases with no gene match: 12. Germline-derived CDR1 and CDR2 are MNHEY and SMNVEV (reference sequence). This CDR3 comprises 17 residues. CDR3 protein: CASSFTPTGRANYGYTF. CDR3 bases read: TGTGCCAGCAGTTTTACCCCGACAGGGCGGGCGAACTATGGC.

As for this clone: The sequence runs out 3 residues before the end of the CDR3; the remainder is reconstructed from the germline J gene. The chain employs TRBV7-7 and TRBJ2-5; TRBD2 might be the D (6 bases). The CDR3 has 15 residues. Germline V gene lookup returns CDR1 SSHAT and CDR2 FNYEAQ (reference sequence). Trimming stripped 5 bases from V and 2 bases from J, with 15 bases between. The covered CDR3 bases are TGTGCCAGCAGCCCCGGGACTTCAATACAAGAGACC. Translated, it gives CASSPGTSIQET. The entire CDR3 protein reads CASSPGTSIQETQYF.

As concerns this clone: Read sequence stops 3 residues before the CDR3 end, and the germline J gene provides the missing end. The chain is built from TRBV7-6 and TRBJ2-7, with a tentative D call TRBD1 (6 bases). Germline CDR1 SGHVS, CDR2 FNYEAQ. This CDR3 contains 14 residues. V was shortened by 5 bases and J by 4 bases, with 15 bases between the two germline ends. The CDR3 here is CASSGRDIGYEQYF. The CDR3 bases that were read are TGTGCCAGCAGCGGCCGGGACATAGGGTACGAG.